This is a list of T cell receptor beta chains from one sample in a study of blood T cell repertoires in COVID-19. Libraries were prepared by immunoSEQ multiplex PCR; TCRdb keeps only in-frame clonotypes and omits some of them. This table has about 270,000 clones, approximately 83% appearing once. Sample: peripheral blood. The source is a woman in her 70s with acute or convalescent COVID-19. CDR3s include the opening cysteine and the closing phenylalanine or tryptophan. The order of the fields is J gene, V gene, D gene, clone size, CDR3 DNA, CDR3 protein. A D gene is named only where the DNA matches it firmly. Where a row states a size, it is once, few, many or the class of an expanded clone; other rows omit it.

>TRBJ1-6|TRBV5-1|TRBD1|once
TGCGCCAGCAGCTTGCAGACAGGGAATAATTCACCCCTCCACTTT
CASSLQTGNNSPLHF
>TRBJ1-2|TRBV3-1/TRBV3-2|-|-
TGTGCCAGCAGCCAATGGACTAGCGATGGCTACACCTTC
CASSQWTSDGYTF
>TRBJ1-1|TRBV6-2/TRBV6-3|-|-
TGTGCCAGCAGTTCTCCAGGGAGGGGCACTGAAGCTTTCTTT
CASSSPGRGTEAFF
>TRBJ1-5|TRBV7-8|TRBD1|few
TGTGCCAGCAGCCTCAGGGGGGTAGGCGGCGGCAATCAGCCCCAGCATTTT
CASSLRGVGGGNQPQHF
>TRBJ1-2|TRBV12-3/TRBV12-4|TRBD1|-
TGTGCCAGCAGGGGACAGGGCTATGGCTACACCTTC
CASRGQGYGYTF
>TRBJ1-3|TRBV18|-|-
TGTGCCAGCTCACCCTCGGGACAATCTGGAAACACCATATATTTT
CASSPSGQSGNTIYF
>TRBJ1-2|TRBV18|-|-
TGTGCCAGCTCACCTCGGGAGAGCTTTAACTATGGCTACACCTTC
CASSPRESFNYGYTF
>TRBJ2-1|TRBV5-4|-|-
TGTGCCAGCAGCTTGAAGAGGGCGTGGGTCAATGAGCAGTTCTTC
CASSLKRAWVNEQFF
>TRBJ2-3|TRBV6-5|TRBD2|-
TGTGCCAGCAGCATCGGGGGGTCCCCAGATACGCAGTATTTT
CASSIGGSPDTQYF
>TRBJ1-4|TRBV28|-|-
TGTGCCAGCAGTTTGGCTGGGGGCTATGAAAAACTGTTTTTT
CASSLAGGYEKLFF
>TRBJ1-6|TRBV4-2|-|once
TGTGCCAGCAGCCAACAGAAATCACCCCTCCACTTT
CASSQQKSPLHF
>TRBJ2-7|TRBV28|TRBD1|-
TGTGCCAGCAGCCTGGGACAGTACGAGCAGTACTTC
CASSLGQYEQYF
>TRBJ2-1|TRBV11-1|TRBD2|-
TGTGCCAGCAGCTTAAGGGCGGGGGGGCCTGGCGAGCAGTTCTTC
CASSLRAGGPGEQFF
>TRBJ1-2|TRBV12-3/TRBV12-4|-|-
TGTGCCAGCAGTGGAGGGGACTATGGCTACACCTTC
CASSGGDYGYTF
>TRBJ2-3|TRBV7-2|TRBD2|once
TGTGCCAGCAGCTTAGCGATCCTAGCGGGGGGGACCCTTACCGATACGCAGTATTTT
CASSLAILAGGTLTDTQYF
>TRBJ1-1|TRBV7-2|-|-
TGTGCCAGCAGCAAAGGGGTGTACCGCACTGAAGCTTTCTTT
CASSKGVYRTEAFF
>TRBJ2-2|TRBV6-5|-|-
TGTGCCAGCAGGGCACCAAACACCGGGGAGCTGTTTTTT
CASRAPNTGELFF
>TRBJ1-4|TRBV4-2|TRBD1|-
TGTGCCAGCAGCCTCACCTCGGGACAGGGCCTAAAACTGTTTTTT
CASSLTSGQGLKLFF
>TRBJ1-4|TRBV30|-|-
TGTGCCTGGAGACCACAGGGCTCAGCTGAAAAACTGTTTTTT
CAWRPQGSAEKLFF
>TRBJ2-1|TRBV5-4|TRBD2|-
TGTGCCAGCAGCTTGGGACTAGCGGGGGGGCGGGATGAGCAGTTCTTC
CASSLGLAGGRDEQFF
>TRBJ1-5|TRBV9|-|-
TGTGCCAGCAGCGTAGATGGAGGTCAGCCCCAGCATTTT
CASSVDGGQPQHF
>TRBJ1-1|TRBV19|-|-
TGTGCCAGTAGTATAGTTGCAGGGAACACTGAAGCTTTCTTT
CASSIVAGNTEAFF
>TRBJ2-1|TRBV18|TRBD2|-
TGTGCCAGCTCACTCCTAGCGGGGGGAAAAATCAATGAGCAGTTCTTC
CASSLLAGGKINEQFF
>TRBJ2-5|TRBV15|-|-
TGTGCCACCAGCAGGGTCAGGGGTGAGACCCAGTACTTC
CATSRVRGETQYF
>TRBJ1-1|TRBV5-6|-|once
TGTGCCAGCAGCTGGGTAGGGGCGAACACTGAAGCTTTCTTT
CASSWVGANTEAFF
>TRBJ2-1|TRBV10-1|TRBD2|-
TGCGCCAGCAGCGGAGCGGGGGGAGACAATGAGCAGTTCTTC
CASSGAGGDNEQFF